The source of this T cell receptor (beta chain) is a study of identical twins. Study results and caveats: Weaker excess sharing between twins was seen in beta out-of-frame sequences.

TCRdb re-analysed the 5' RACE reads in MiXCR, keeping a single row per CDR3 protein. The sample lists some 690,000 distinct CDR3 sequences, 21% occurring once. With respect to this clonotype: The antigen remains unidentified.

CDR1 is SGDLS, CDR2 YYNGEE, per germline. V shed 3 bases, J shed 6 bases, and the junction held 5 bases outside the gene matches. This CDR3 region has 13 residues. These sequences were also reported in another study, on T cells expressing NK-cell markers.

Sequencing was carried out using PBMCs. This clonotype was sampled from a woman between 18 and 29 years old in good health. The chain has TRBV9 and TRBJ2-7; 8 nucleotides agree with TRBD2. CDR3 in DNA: TGTGCCAGCAGCGCCGGGGGGGCGGGCGAGCAGTACTTC. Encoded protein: CASSAGGAGEQYF. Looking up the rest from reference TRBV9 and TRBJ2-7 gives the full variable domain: DSGVTQTPKHLITATGQRVTLRCSPRSGDLSVYWYQQSLDQGLQFLIQYYNGEERAKGNILERFSAQQFPDLHSELNLSSLELGDSALYFCASSAGGAGEQYFGPGTRLTVT.